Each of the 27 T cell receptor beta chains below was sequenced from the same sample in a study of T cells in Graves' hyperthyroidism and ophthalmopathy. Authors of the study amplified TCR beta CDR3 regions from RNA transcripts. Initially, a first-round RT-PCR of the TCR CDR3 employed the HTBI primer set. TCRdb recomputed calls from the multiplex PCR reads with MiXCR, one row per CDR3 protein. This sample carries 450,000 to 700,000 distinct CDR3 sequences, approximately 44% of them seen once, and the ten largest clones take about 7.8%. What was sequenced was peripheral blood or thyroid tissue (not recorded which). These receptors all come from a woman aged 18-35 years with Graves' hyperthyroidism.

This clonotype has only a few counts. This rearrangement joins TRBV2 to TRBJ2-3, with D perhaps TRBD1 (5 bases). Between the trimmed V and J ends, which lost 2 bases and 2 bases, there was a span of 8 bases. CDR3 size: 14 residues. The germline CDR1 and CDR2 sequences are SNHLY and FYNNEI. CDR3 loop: CASSESGATDTQYF. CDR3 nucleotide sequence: TGTGCCAGCAGTGAAAGTGGGGCCACAGATACGCAGTATTTT. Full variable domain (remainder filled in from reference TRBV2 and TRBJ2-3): EPEVTQTPSHQVTQMGQEVILRCVPISNHLYFYWYRQILGQKVEFLVSFYNNEISEKSEIFDDQFSVERPDGSNFTLKIRSTKLEDSAMYFCASSESGATDTQYFGPGTRLTVL.

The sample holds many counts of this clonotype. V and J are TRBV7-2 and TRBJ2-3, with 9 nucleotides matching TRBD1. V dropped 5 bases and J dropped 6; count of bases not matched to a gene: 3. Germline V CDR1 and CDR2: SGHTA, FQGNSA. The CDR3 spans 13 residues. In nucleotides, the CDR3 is TGTGCCAGCAGCGGGACAGGGATGGATACGCAGTATTTT. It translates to CASSGTGMDTQYF.

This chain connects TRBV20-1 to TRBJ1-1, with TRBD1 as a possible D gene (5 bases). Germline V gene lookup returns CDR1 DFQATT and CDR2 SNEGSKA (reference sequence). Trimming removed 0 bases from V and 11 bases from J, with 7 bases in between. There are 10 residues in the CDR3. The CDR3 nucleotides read TGCAGTGCTAGAGATCGGGGGGCTTTCTTT. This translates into CSARDRGAFF.

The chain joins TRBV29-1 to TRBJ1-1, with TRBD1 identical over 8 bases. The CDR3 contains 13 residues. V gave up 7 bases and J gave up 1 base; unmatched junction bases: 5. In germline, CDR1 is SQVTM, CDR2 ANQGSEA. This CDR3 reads CSGTGTGNTEAFF. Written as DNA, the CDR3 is TGCAGCGGAACAGGGACAGGGAACACTGAAGCTTTCTTT.

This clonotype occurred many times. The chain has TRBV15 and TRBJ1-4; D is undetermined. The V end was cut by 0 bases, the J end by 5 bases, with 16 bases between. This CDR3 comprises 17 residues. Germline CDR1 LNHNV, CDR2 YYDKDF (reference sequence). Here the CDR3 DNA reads TGTGCCACCAGCAGAGATTATTATAAGCGGGCAAATGAAAAACTGTTTTTT. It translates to CATSRDYYKRANEKLFF.

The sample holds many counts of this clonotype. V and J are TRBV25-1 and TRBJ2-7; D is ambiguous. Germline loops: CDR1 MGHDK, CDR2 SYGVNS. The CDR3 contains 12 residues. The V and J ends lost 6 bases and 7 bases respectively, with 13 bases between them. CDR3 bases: TGTGCCAGCAGAAGTGCAATGCTAGAGCAGTACTTC. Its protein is CASRSAMLEQYF.

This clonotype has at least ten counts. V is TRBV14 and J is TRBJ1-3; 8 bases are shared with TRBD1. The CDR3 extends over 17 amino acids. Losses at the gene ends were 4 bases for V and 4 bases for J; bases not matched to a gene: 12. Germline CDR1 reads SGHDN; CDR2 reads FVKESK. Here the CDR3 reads CASSRTGSTTGGNTIYF. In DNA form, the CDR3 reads TGTGCCAGCAGCCGGACAGGGTCGACCACGGGAGGAAACACCATATATTTT.

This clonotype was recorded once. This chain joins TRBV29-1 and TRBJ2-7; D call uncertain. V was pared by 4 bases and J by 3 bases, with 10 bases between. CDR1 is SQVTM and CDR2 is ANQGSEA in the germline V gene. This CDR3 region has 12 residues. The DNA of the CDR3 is TGCAGCGTTGGTATGGCCGACTACGAGCAGTACTTC. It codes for CSVGMADYEQYF.

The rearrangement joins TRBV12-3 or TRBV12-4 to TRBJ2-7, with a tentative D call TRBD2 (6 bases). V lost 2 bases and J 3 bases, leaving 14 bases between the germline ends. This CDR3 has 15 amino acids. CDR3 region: CASSLFTGDVYEQYF. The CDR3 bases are TGTGCCAGCAGTTTATTTACGGGGGACGTCTACGAGCAGTACTTC.

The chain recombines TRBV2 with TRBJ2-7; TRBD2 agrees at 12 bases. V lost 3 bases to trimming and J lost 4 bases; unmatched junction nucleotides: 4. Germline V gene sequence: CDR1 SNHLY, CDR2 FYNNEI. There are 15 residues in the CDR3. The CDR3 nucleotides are TGTGCCAGCAGTGACCTAGCGGGAGGGCCGTACGAGCAGTACTTC. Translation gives CASSDLAGGPYEQYF.

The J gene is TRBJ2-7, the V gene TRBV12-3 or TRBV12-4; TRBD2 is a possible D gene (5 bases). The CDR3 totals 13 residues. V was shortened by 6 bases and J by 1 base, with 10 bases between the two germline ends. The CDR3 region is CASRKDWSYEQYF. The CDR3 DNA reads TGTGCCAGCAGAAAGGACTGGTCCTACGAGCAGTACTTC.

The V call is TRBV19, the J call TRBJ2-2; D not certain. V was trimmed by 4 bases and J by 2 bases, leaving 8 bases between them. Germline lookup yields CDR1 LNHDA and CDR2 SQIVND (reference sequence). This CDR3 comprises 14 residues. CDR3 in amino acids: CASSSWGNTGELFF. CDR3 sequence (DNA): TGTGCCAGTAGTAGCTGGGGAAACACCGGGGAGCTGTTTTTT.

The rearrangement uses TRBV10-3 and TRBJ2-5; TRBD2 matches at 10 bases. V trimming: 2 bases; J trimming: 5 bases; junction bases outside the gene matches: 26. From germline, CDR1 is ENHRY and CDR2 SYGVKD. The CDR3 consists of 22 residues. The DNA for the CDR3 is TGTGCCATCAGTGAGGTCCCTAGCGGGATGAACACCGGGACTAGCGCTTTGGAGACCCAGTACTTC. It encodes CAISEVPSGMNTGTSALETQYF.

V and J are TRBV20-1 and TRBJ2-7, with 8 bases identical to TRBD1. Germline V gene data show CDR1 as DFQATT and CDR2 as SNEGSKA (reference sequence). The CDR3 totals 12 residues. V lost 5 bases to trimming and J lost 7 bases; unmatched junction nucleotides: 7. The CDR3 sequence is CSADRGTWEQYF. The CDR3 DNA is TGCAGTGCTGACAGGGGAACTTGGGAGCAGTACTTC.

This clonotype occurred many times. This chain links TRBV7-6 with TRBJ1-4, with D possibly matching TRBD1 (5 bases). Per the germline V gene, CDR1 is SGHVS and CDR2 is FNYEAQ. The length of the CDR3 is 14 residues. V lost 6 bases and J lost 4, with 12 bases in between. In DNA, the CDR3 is TGTGCCAGCAGTGCAACAGGTGGTAATGAAAAACTGTTTTTT. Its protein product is CASSATGGNEKLFF. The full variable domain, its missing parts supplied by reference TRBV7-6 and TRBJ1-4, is GAGVSQSPRYKVTKRGQDVALRCDPISGHVSLYWYRQALGQGPEFLTYFNYEAQQDKSGLPNDRFSAERPEGSISTLTIQRTEQRDSAMYRCASSATGGNEKLFFGSGTQLSVL.

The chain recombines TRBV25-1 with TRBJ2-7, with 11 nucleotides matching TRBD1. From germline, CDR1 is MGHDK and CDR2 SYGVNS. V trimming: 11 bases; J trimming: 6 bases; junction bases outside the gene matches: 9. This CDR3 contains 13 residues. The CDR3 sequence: CASGTGGRSEQYF. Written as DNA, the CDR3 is TGTGCCTCCGGGACAGGGGGACGAAGCGAGCAGTACTTC.

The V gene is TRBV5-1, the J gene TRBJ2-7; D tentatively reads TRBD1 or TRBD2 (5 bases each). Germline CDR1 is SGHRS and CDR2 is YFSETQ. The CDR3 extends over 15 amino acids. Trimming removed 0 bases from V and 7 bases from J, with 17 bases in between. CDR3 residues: CASSLDPGTYNEQYF. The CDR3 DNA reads TGCGCCAGCAGCTTGGACCCGGGGACGTACAATGAGCAGTACTTC.

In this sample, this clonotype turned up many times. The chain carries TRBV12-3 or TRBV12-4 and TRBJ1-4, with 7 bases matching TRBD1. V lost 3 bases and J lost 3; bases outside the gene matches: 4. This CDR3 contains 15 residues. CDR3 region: CASSFWGTANEKLFF. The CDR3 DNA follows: TGTGCCAGCAGTTTTTGGGGGACAGCTAATGAAAAACTGTTTTTT.

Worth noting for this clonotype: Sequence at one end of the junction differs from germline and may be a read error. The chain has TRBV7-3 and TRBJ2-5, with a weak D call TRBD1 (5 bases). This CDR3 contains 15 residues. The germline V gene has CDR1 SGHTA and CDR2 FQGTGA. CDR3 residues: CANSLTVNTEETQYF. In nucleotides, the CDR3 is TGTGCCAACAGCCTGACAGTGAACACTGAAGAGACCCAGTACTTC.

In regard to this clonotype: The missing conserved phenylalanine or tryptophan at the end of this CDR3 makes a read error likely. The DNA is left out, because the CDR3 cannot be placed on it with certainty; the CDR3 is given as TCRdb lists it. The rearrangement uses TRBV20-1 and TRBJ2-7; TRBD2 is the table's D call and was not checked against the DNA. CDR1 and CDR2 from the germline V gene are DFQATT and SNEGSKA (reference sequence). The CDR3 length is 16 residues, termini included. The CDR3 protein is CSARSPAEPLFYERYL.

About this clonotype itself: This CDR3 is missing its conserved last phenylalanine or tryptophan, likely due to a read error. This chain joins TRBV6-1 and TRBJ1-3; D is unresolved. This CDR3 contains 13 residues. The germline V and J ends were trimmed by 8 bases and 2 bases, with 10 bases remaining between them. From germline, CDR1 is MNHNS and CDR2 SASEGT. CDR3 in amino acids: CASLTDAGNTIYS. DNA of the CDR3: TGTGCCAGCTTGACTGACGCTGGAAACACCATATATTCT.

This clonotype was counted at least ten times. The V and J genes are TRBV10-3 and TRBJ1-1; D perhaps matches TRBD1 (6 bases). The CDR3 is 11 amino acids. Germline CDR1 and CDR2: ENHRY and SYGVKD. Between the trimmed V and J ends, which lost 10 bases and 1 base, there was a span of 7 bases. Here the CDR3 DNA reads TGTGCCACACAGGGGAACACTGAAGCTTTCTTT. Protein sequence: CATQGNTEAFF.

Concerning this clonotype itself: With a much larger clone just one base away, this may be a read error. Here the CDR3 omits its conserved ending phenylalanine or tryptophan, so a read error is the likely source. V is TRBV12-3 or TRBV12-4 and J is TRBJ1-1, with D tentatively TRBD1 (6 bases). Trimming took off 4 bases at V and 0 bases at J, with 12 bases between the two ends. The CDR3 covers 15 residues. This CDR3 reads CASSYREGLNTEAFL. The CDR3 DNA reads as TGTGCCAGCAGTTACAGGGAGGGGCTGAACACTGAAGCTTTCCTT.

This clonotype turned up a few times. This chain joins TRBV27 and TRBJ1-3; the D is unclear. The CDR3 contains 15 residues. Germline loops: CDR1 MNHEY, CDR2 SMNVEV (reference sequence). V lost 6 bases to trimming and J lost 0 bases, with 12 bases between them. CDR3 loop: CASSPARSSGNTIYF. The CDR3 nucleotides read TGTGCCAGCAGCCCGGCCCGGAGCTCTGGAAACACCATATATTTT.

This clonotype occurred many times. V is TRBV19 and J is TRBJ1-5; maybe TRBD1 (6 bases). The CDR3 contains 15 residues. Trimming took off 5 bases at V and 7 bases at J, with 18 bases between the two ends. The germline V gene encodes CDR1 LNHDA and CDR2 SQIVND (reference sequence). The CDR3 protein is CASSPGGGREQPQHF. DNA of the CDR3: TGTGCCAGTAGTCCTGGGGGGGGGCGGGAACAGCCCCAGCATTTT.

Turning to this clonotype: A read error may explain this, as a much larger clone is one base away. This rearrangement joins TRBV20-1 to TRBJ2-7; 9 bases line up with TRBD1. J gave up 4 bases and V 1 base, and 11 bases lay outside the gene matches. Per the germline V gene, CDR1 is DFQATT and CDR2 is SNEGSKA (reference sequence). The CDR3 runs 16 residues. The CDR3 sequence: CSARGRRTGVPYEQYF. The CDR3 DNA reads TGCAGTGCTAGAGGTAGGAGGACAGGGGTTCCGTACGAGCAGTACTTC.

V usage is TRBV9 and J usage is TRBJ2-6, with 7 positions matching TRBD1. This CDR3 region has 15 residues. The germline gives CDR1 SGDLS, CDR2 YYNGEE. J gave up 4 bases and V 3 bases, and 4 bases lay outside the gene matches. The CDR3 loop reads CASSADRVGANVLTF. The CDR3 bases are TGTGCCAGCAGCGCCGACAGGGTCGGGGCCAACGTCCTGACTTTC. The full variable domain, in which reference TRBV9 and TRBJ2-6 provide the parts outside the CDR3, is DSGVTQTPKHLITATGQRVTLRCSPRSGDLSVYWYQQSLDQGLQFLIQYYNGEERAKGNILERFSAQQFPDLHSELNLSSLELGDSALYFCASSADRVGANVLTFGAGSRLTVL.